These 29 T cell receptor beta chains share one sample of origin, sequenced in a study of monozygotic twins with inflammatory bowel disease. Reanalyzing the 5' RACE reads, TCRdb keeps one entry per CDR3 protein, without DNA. The sample includes some 130,000 distinct CDR3 sequences. The sequencing input was blood. These receptors were taken from a human donor with ulcerative colitis or Crohn's disease, or a healthy co-twin of an affected twin (not recorded which).

The CDR3 region is CASGLLDFYNEQFF. The V gene is TRBV12-5, the J gene TRBJ2-1. The CDR3 is 14 residues long. Germline CDR1 reads LGHNT; CDR2 reads FRNRAP.

V and J are TRBV7-8 and TRBJ2-2; TCRdb reports TRBD1, a call that lacks DNA to check it against. This CDR3 comprises 17 residues. Germline CDR1 SGHVS, CDR2 FQNEAQ. The CDR3 sequence: CASSPRTGRANTGELFF.

This chain links TRBV6-1 with TRBJ2-7; TCRdb's assignment of TRBD1 cannot be checked, as there is no DNA. This CDR3 has 15 amino acids. Germline V gives CDR1 MNHNS, CDR2 SASEGT. CDR3 region: CASSEVGGAVGEQYF.

The chain carries TRBV29-1 and TRBJ2-3; TCRdb's D gene call, TRBD2, goes unchecked for lack of DNA. The V gene's germline CDR1 is SQVTM and CDR2 ANQGSEA. The CDR3 has 13 amino acids. The CDR3: CSVCLAGGDTQYF.

The V gene is TRBV12-3 or TRBV12-4, the J gene TRBJ2-3. CDR3 length: 14 residues. CDR3 amino acids: CASSLRDSTDTQYF.

This rearrangement joins TRBV7-9 to TRBJ2-4; the TCRdb call, TRBD2, lacks DNA for checking. This CDR3 is built from 17 residues. Germline CDR1 and CDR2: SEHNR and FQNEAQ (reference sequence). The CDR3 reads CASSLWGTSGILHIQYF.

The gene calls are TRBV20-1 and TRBJ2-7; TCRdb calls TRBD1, which cannot be checked without DNA. Per germline, CDR1 DFQATT and CDR2 SNEGSKA (reference sequence). The CDR3 sequence is 13 residues long. This CDR3 reads CSAGGTQRFEQYF.

The chain recombines TRBV12-3 or TRBV12-4 with TRBJ2-2; TCRdb reports TRBD1, a call that lacks DNA to check it against. The CDR3 has 15 residues. CDR3 in amino acids: CASGGGLTGTGELFF.

The V and J genes are TRBV12-3 or TRBV12-4 and TRBJ1-1; TCRdb calls TRBD1, which cannot be checked without DNA. The CDR3 length is 15 residues. The CDR3 sequence: CASTQQGGRNTEAFF.

The J gene is TRBJ1-4, the V gene TRBV7-2; absent DNA, TCRdb's TRBD1 call cannot be checked. Germline CDR1 reads SGHTA; CDR2 reads FQGNSA. The CDR3 runs 15 residues. The CDR3 loop reads CTSSLVRDGDEKLFF.

CDR3 loop: CASSPTARVAARHNEQFF. V is TRBV28 and J is TRBJ2-1; TCRdb selects TRBD2, and the lack of DNA leaves this call unchecked. There are 18 residues in the CDR3. Germline V gene sequence: CDR1 MDHEN, CDR2 SYDVKM.

The chain carries TRBV12-3 or TRBV12-4 and TRBJ2-5; the D call from TCRdb, TRBD1, cannot be confirmed without DNA. This CDR3 is 14 amino acids long. Here the CDR3 reads CASTKRTSQETQYF.

The chain links TRBV5-1 to TRBJ2-1; the TCRdb D gene call, TRBD2, has no DNA to confirm it. This CDR3 is 14 amino acids long. CDR1 SGHRS and CDR2 YFSETQ come from the germline V gene. CDR3 residues: CASSLALDLNEQFF.

The V call is TRBV7-9, the J call TRBJ1-1; TCRdb lists TRBD1, though no DNA is available to test this call. There are 13 residues in the CDR3. From germline, CDR1 is SEHNR and CDR2 FQNEAQ (reference sequence). The CDR3 is CASIKPGRDEAFF.

The chain joins TRBV20-1 to TRBJ1-5. Germline CDR1 reads DFQATT; CDR2 reads SNEGSKA (reference sequence). CDR3 length: 13 residues. The CDR3 region is CSATGLSNQPQHF.

V and J are TRBV28 and TRBJ2-3. Per the germline V gene, CDR1 is MDHEN and CDR2 is SYDVKM. The CDR3 loop spans 12 amino acids. The CDR3 loop reads CASSLGPHTQYF.

The chain uses TRBV20-1 and TRBJ2-1; the TCRdb call, TRBD2, lacks DNA for checking. Germline CDR1 reads DFQATT; CDR2 reads SNEGSKA (reference sequence). The CDR3 extends over 13 amino acids. The CDR3 sequence is CSARTISPNEQFF.

The CDR3 here is CASREARLAGIYEQYF. This chain links TRBV11-2 with TRBJ2-7; TCRdb returns TRBD2, unconfirmable since there is no DNA. Germline lookup yields CDR1 SGHAT and CDR2 FQNNGV. The CDR3 is 16 residues long. Drawing the rest from reference TRBV11-2 and TRBJ2-7, the complete variable domain is EAGVAQSPRYKIIEKRQSVAFWCNPISGHATLYWYQQILGQGPKLLIQFQNNGVVDDSQLPKDRFSAERLKGVDSTLKIQPAKLEDSAVYLCASREARLAGIYEQYFGPGTRLTVT.

The rearrangement joins TRBV29-1 to TRBJ2-2; TCRdb's D gene call, TRBD1, goes unchecked for lack of DNA. Germline values: CDR1 SQVTM, CDR2 ANQGSEA. There are 15 residues in the CDR3. This chain's CDR3 is CSVEGGTAGAGELFF.

V usage is TRBV25-1 and J usage is TRBJ2-1; lacking DNA, the TRBD2 call made by TCRdb goes unchecked. Per the germline V gene, CDR1 is MGHDK and CDR2 is SYGVNS. This CDR3 has 14 amino acids. Here the CDR3 reads CASSPPGRRNEQFF.

The J gene is TRBJ2-7, the V gene TRBV28; TCRdb outputs TRBD2, but without DNA this stays unchecked. This CDR3 is 13 amino acids long. CDR1 and CDR2 from the germline V gene are MDHEN and SYDVKM. The CDR3 spells CASRGPGREKQYF.

The CDR3 loop is CASSLGPNGYTF. V gene TRBV28 combines with J gene TRBJ1-2. CDR1 MDHEN and CDR2 SYDVKM come from the germline V gene. This CDR3 is 12 amino acids long.

The chain couples TRBV24-1 to TRBJ2-1; TCRdb lists TRBD2, though no DNA is available to test this call. Germline CDR1 is KGHDR and CDR2 is SFDVKD. The CDR3 loop spans 19 amino acids. CDR3 residues: CATSDPGTSGRGAYNEQFF.

V usage is TRBV29-1 and J usage is TRBJ2-7; TCRdb outputs TRBD1, but without DNA this stays unchecked. CDR3 length: 14 residues. From germline, CDR1 is SQVTM and CDR2 ANQGSEA. The chain's CDR3 is CSVGERQGAREQYF.

The V and J genes are TRBV19 and TRBJ1-1. Germline values: CDR1 LNHDA, CDR2 SQIVND (reference sequence). The CDR3 has 14 amino acids. The CDR3 reads CASSIEGMDTEAFF.

V gene TRBV3-1 combines with J gene TRBJ2-7. Germline-derived CDR1 and CDR2 are LGHDT and YNNKEL (reference sequence). The CDR3 totals 15 residues. CDR3: CASSQDLLRTYEQYF.

The chain combines TRBV20-1 with TRBJ2-1; the D call from TCRdb, TRBD2, cannot be confirmed without DNA. Germline V gene sequence: CDR1 DFQATT, CDR2 SNEGSKA (reference sequence). The CDR3 has 13 residues. The CDR3 spells CSARGAQHNEQFF.

CDR3: CASSLIGLAGDEQYF. The chain links TRBV3-1 to TRBJ2-7; TCRdb returns TRBD2, unconfirmable since there is no DNA. This CDR3 region has 15 residues. The germline V gene has CDR1 LGHDT and CDR2 YNNKEL (reference sequence).

The rearrangement joins TRBV3-1 to TRBJ2-2; TCRdb names TRBD1, which stays unverified in the absence of DNA. The V gene's germline CDR1 is LGHDT and CDR2 YNNKEL (reference sequence). This CDR3 spans 15 amino acids. CDR3 protein: CASSGTGDNTGELFF.